The 17 T cell receptor beta chains presented below share a single source sample, sequenced in a study of CD8+CD57+ T cells in acquired aplastic anemia. The template used for profiling TCR beta VDJ and CDR3 was genomic DNA. TCRdb used MiXCR to reprocess the reads, holding one entry per CDR3 protein. The repertoire includes about 270,000 distinct CDR3 sequences, 45% to 65% of them detected once, and under 8.5% sits in the top ten. The sample was sorted CD4+, CD8+, or CD8+CD57+ T cells (not recorded which) from PBMCs. These receptors were collected from a human donor with severe aplastic anemia or a healthy control (not recorded which).

Notes on this clonotype: The junction shows a germline mismatch at one end, possibly a read error. The chain combines TRBV5-1 with TRBJ2-5, with 11 nucleotides matching TRBD1. The CDR3 is 15 residues long. Germline V gives CDR1 SGHRS, CDR2 YFSETQ. The CDR3 sequence: CAGSPQGQGGETQYF. The CDR3 region has the DNA TGCGCCGGCAGCCCCCAGGGACAGGGGGGAGAGACCCAGTACTTC.

This clonotype was counted at least ten times. The chain carries TRBV6-5 and TRBJ2-7, with 9 bases lining up with TRBD2. Germline CDR1 reads MNHEY; CDR2 reads SVGAGI. J gave up 2 bases and V 3 bases, and 2 bases lay outside the gene matches. The CDR3 contains 14 residues. The chain's CDR3 is CASSYSGGTYEQYF. The CDR3 DNA reads TGTGCCAGCAGTTATAGCGGGGGAACCTACGAGCAGTACTTC.

The DNA of the CDR3 is TGTGCCAGCAGCTTGGCGGGGGGGGCCAACGTCCTGACTTTC. Translation gives CASSLAGGANVLTF. The chain combines TRBV5-4 with TRBJ2-6, with D possibly matching TRBD2 (5 bases). With 0 bases removed from V and 4 bases from J, the gap between germline ends came to 5 bases. The CDR3 loop spans 14 amino acids. CDR1 is SGHNT and CDR2 is YYREEE in the germline V gene (reference sequence).

This clonotype was found many times. J is TRBJ1-1 and V is TRBV6-5; weak D call: TRBD1 (5 bases). V was shortened by 2 bases and J by 7 bases, with 14 bases between the two germline ends. Germline V gives CDR1 MNHEY, CDR2 SVGAGI. The CDR3 extends over 14 amino acids. The CDR3 reads CASSYAQGYGEAFF. The CDR3 DNA reads TGTGCCAGCAGTTACGCCCAGGGTTACGGTGAAGCTTTCTTT.

The gene calls are TRBV7-9 and TRBJ1-2, with 9 bases matching TRBD1. CDR1 and CDR2 from the germline V gene are SEHNR and FQNEAQ (reference sequence). V shed 1 base and J 6 bases; nucleotides not matched to a gene: 3. CDR3 length equals 14 residues. CDR3 sequence reads: CASSLGTGEDGYTF. Here the CDR3 DNA reads TGTGCCAGCAGCTTAGGGACAGGGGAGGATGGCTACACCTTC.

This clonotype was observed a handful of times. This chain connects TRBV9 to TRBJ1-4; tentatively, D is TRBD1 (6 bases). The CDR3 extends over 15 amino acids. V was trimmed by 0 bases and J by 8 bases, leaving 14 bases between them. Germline values: CDR1 SGDLS, CDR2 YYNGEE. Here the CDR3 reads CASSVDNREGEKLFF. CDR3 coding DNA: TGTGCCAGCAGCGTAGATAACAGGGAAGGAGAAAAACTGTTTTTT.

V usage is TRBV3-1 and J usage is TRBJ2-5, with D possibly matching TRBD1 (7 bases). In germline, CDR1 is LGHDT, CDR2 YNNKEL (reference sequence). CDR3 size: 15 residues. V lost 7 bases and J 5 bases, leaving 20 bases between the germline ends. CDR3 sequence reads: CASTIGGGGAETQYF. The CDR3 DNA sequence: TGTGCCAGCACCATAGGGGGCGGAGGGGCGGAGACCCAGTACTTC.

This clonotype was counted ten times or more. The J gene is TRBJ2-5, the V gene TRBV5-1; 9 bases are a match to TRBD1. Germline values: CDR1 SGHRS, CDR2 YFSETQ. V lost 4 bases to trimming and J lost 4 bases; unmatched junction nucleotides: 8. The CDR3 contains 15 residues. The CDR3 DNA sequence: TGCGCCAGCAGCCGCAACCTGGACAGGGGAGAGACCCAGTACTTC. It encodes CASSRNLDRGETQYF.

V is TRBV7-8 and J is TRBJ2-7; 9 bases fit TRBD1. The CDR3 loop spans 16 amino acids. The J segment lost 6 bases and the V segment lost 9 bases, leaving 18 bases of the junction unmatched. Germline CDR1 reads SGHVS; CDR2 reads FQNEAQ. The CDR3 region has the DNA TGTGCCAGTAGTACCTCAACGGACAGGGGAAGGGGCGAGCAGTACTTC. Translated, it gives CASSTSTDRGRGEQYF.

The chain combines TRBV7-6 with TRBJ2-2, with D uncertain. Germline values: CDR1 SGHVS, CDR2 FNYEAQ. Trimming left V 2 bases short and J 4 bases short, with 5 bases between. The CDR3 length is 13 residues. The CDR3: CASSLRPTGELFF. In DNA form, the CDR3 reads TGTGCCAGCAGCTTACGACCCACCGGGGAGCTGTTTTTT. Using reference TRBV7-6 and TRBJ2-2 for the parts outside the CDR3, the full variable domain is GAGVSQSPRYKVTKRGQDVALRCDPISGHVSLYWYRQALGQGPEFLTYFNYEAQQDKSGLPNDRFSAERPEGSISTLTIQRTEQRDSAMYRCASSLRPTGELFFGEGSRLTVL.

This chain uses TRBV5-1 with TRBJ2-3; D is unresolved. The CDR3 consists of 13 residues. Germline loops: CDR1 SGHRS, CDR2 YFSETQ. V shed 3 bases and J shed 1 base, with 6 bases lying between them. In nucleotides, the CDR3 is TGCGCCAGCAGCTGGCAGGGCACAGATACGCAGTATTTT. Encoded protein: CASSWQGTDTQYF. The full variable domain, in which reference TRBV5-1 and TRBJ2-3 provide the parts outside the CDR3, is KAGVTQTPRYLIKTRGQQVTLSCSPISGHRSVSWYQQTPGQGLQFLFEYFSETQRNKGNFPGRFSGRQFSNSRSEMNVSTLELGDSALYLCASSWQGTDTQYFGPGTRLTVL.

This clonotype was counted only a few times. V is TRBV15 and J is TRBJ2-6; D uncertain. The V gene lost 0 bases and the J gene lost 0 bases, with 6 bases spanning the gap. Germline V CDR1 and CDR2: LNHNV, YYDKDF (reference sequence). This CDR3 is built from 16 residues. In DNA, the CDR3 is TGTGCCACCAGCAGAGATCGGAGCTCTGGGGCCAACGTCCTGACTTTC. Residues: CATSRDRSSGANVLTF.

The chain uses TRBV9 and TRBJ2-7, with 10 bases matching TRBD1. The CDR3 is 17 amino acids. V shed 4 bases and J 3 bases; nucleotides not matched to a gene: 13. Germline CDR1 reads SGDLS; CDR2 reads YYNGEE. CDR3 sequence (DNA): TGTGCCAGCAGCATTCACCGTCTGGGACAGGGGATCTACGAGCAGTACTTC. Amino acid sequence: CASSIHRLGQGIYEQYF.

The chain combines TRBV9 with TRBJ2-1; a weak D match, TRBD1 (6 bases). Trimming pared 5 bases from V and 5 bases from J, leaving 17 bases between. CDR3 length: 15 amino acids. The germline CDR1 and CDR2 sequences are SGDLS and YYNGEE. CDR3 loop: CASSYLPQGDNEQFF. In DNA form, the CDR3 reads TGTGCCAGCAGTTACCTTCCACAGGGAGACAATGAGCAGTTCTTC.

The genes are TRBV20-1 and TRBJ2-7; D unclear. This CDR3 region has 14 residues. Germline V gene lookup returns CDR1 DFQATT and CDR2 SNEGSKA (reference sequence). Deletions cut 3 bases from V and 0 bases from J, with 12 bases between. The CDR3 sequence: CSASPTFSSYEQYF. CDR3 bases: TGCAGTGCTAGCCCGACTTTTAGCTCCTACGAGCAGTACTTC.

This chain's CDR3 is CASSLSAGANVLTF. The CDR3 region has the DNA TGTGCCAGCAGCTTAAGTGCTGGGGCCAACGTCCTGACTTTC. V usage is TRBV7-9 and J usage is TRBJ2-6; D unclear. The CDR3 totals 14 residues. The V end was cut by 2 bases, the J end by 2 bases, with 4 bases between. CDR1 is SEHNR and CDR2 is FQNEAQ in the germline V gene (reference sequence).

The genes are TRBV12-3 or TRBV12-4 and TRBJ1-1, with D tentatively TRBD1 (6 bases). CDR3 size: 14 residues. V was trimmed by 2 bases and J by 6 bases, leaving 13 bases between them. The CDR3 region is CASSLRGFIPEAFF. DNA of the CDR3: TGTGCCAGCAGTTTAAGGGGGTTTATTCCTGAAGCTTTCTTT.